This T cell receptor beta chain was recovered during a study of OX40 agonist ivuxolimab in advanced cancers. Turning to the study itself: Three patients got partial responses; one had hepatocellular carcinoma and two had cutaneous melanoma.

This clone was seen only once. Antigen specificity is unknown. Findings and limits, study-wide: There were, on average, more expanded clones in CD8+ T cells than in CD4+.

The method was immunoSEQ multiplex PCR; TCRdb's version includes in-frame clones alone and lacks a portion of them. The repertoire has about 11,000 clones, more than 70% of them found once; the top ten carry roughly 15%. The material sequenced was CD4+ or CD8+ T cells sorted from blood, taken in a trial of the OX40 agonist ivuxolimab. This clonotype was obtained from an adult with an advanced solid tumor such as melanoma, head and neck, liver or kidney cancer.

The CDR3, as DNA: TGTGCCAGTAGTGTCGACAGGGGGCTATTTGACACTGAAGCTTTCTTT. It codes for CASSVDRGLFDTEAFF. J is TRBJ1-1 and V is TRBV19; 10 nucleotides agree with TRBD1. In germline, CDR1 is LNHDA, CDR2 SQIVND (reference sequence). This CDR3 has 16 residues. V lost 5 bases and J lost 3; bases outside the gene matches: 9. Full variable domain (outside the CDR3, taken from reference TRBV19 and TRBJ1-1): DGGITQSPKYLFRKEGQNVTLSCEQNLNHDAMYWYRQDPGQGLRLIYYSQIVNDFQKGDIAEGYSVSREKKESFPLTVTSAQKNPTAFYLCASSVDRGLFDTEAFFGQGTRLTVV.